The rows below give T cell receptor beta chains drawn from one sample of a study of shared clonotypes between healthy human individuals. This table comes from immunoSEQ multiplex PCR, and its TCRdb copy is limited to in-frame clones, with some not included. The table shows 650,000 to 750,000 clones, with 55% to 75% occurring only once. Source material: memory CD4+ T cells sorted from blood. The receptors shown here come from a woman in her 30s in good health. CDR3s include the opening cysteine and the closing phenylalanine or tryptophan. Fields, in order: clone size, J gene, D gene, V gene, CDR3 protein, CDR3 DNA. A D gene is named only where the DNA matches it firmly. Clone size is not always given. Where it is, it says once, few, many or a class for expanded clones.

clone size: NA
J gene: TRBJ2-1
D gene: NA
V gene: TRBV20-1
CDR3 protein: CSARSGNEQFF
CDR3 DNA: TGCAGTGCTAGGTCCGGCAATGAGCAGTTCTTC

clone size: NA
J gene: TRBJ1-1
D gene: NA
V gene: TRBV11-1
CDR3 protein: CASSKRGRWNTEAFF
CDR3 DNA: TGTGCCAGCAGCAAACGGGGACGATGGAACACTGAAGCTTTCTTT

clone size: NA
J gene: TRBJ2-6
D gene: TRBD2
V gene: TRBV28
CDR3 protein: CASSPRGVSSGANVLTF
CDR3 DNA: TGTGCCAGCAGCCCCCGGGGGGTCTCCTCTGGGGCCAACGTCCTGACTTTC

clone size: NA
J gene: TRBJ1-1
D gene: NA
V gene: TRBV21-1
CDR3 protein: CASSILTEGTEAFF
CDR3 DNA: TGTGCCAGCAGCATTTTAACGGAGGGCACTGAAGCTTTCTTT

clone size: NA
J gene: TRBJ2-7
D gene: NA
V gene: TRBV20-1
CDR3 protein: CSARDRREQYF
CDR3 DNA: TGCAGTGCTAGAGATCGCAGGGAGCAGTACTTC

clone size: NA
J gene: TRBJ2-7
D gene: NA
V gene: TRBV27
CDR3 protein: CASSLGDSSSYEQYF
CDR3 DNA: TGTGCCAGCAGTTTGGGAGACAGCAGCTCCTACGAGCAGTACTTC

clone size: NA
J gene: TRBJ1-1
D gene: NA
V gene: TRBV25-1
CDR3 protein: CASSSTEKYTEAFF
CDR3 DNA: TGTGCCAGCAGTTCGACAGAGAAATACACTGAAGCTTTCTTT

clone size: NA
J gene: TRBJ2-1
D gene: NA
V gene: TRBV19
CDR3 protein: CATSLELASYNEQFF
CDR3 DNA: TGTGCCACCTCACTGGAACTAGCCTCCTACAATGAGCAGTTCTTC

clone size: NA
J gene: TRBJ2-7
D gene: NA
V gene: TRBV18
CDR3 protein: CASQRVSGEQYF
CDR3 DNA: TGTGCCAGCCAAAGAGTTTCCGGCGAGCAGTACTTC

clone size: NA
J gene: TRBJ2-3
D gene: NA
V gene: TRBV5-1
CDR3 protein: CASSLDGGTQGTQYF
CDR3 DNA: TGCGCCAGCAGCTTGGACGGCGGTACGCAGGGTACGCAGTATTTT

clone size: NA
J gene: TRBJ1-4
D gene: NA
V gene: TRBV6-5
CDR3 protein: CASSYSSGVGEKLFF
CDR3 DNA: TGTGCCAGCAGTTACTCGTCAGGGGTAGGAGAAAAACTGTTTTTT

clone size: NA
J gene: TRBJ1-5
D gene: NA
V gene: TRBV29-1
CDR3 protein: CSVEGPRGRGQPQHF
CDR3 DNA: TGCAGCGTTGAAGGCCCCAGGGGAAGAGGCCAGCCCCAGCATTTT

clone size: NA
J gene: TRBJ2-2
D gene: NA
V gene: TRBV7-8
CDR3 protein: CASSLRDQNTGELFF
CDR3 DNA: TGTGCCAGCAGCCTCCGGGACCAGAACACCGGGGAGCTGTTTTTT

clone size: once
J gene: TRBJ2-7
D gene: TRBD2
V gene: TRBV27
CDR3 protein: CASSFESGRGVYEQYF
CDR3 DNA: TGTGCCAGCAGTTTTGAGAGCGGGAGAGGGGTCTACGAGCAGTACTTC

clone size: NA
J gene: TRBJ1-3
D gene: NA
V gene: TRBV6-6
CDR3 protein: CASSYQYTGNTIYF
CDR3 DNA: TGTGCCAGCAGTTACCAGTATACAGGAAACACCATATATTTT

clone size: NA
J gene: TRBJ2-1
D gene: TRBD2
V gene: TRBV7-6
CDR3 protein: CASSSGLVQFF
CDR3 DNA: TGTGCCAGCAGCTCGGGACTAGTCCAGTTCTTC

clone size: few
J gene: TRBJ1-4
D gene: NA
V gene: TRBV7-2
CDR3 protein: CASSFGGPGEKLFF
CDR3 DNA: TGTGCCAGCAGCTTTGGCGGCCCGGGGGAAAAACTGTTTTTT

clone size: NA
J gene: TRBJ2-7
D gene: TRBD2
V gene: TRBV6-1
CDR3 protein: CASGGLAGGSYEQYF
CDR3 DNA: TGTGCCAGCGGGGGACTAGCGGGGGGCTCCTACGAGCAGTACTTC

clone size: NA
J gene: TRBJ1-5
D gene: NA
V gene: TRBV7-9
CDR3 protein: CASSLDRDNQPQHF
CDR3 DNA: TGTGCCAGCAGCTTAGACAGGGACAATCAGCCCCAGCATTTT

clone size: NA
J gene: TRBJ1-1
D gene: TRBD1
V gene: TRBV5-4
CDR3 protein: CASSLEHRGTEAFF
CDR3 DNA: TGTGCCAGCAGCTTGGAGCACAGGGGCACTGAAGCTTTCTTT

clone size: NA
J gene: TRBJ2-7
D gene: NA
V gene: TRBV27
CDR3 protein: CASSFRTGDSYEQYF
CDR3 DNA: TGTGCCAGCAGTTTTCGAACAGGCGACTCCTACGAGCAGTACTTC

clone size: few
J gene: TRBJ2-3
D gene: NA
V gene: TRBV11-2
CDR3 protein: CASSLPTDTQYF
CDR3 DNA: TGTGCCAGCAGCTTACCCACAGATACGCAGTATTTT

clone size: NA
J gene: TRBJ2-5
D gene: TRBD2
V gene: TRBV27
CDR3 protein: CASQLAGVSETQYF
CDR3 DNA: TGTGCCAGCCAACTAGCGGGAGTGTCAGAGACCCAGTACTTC

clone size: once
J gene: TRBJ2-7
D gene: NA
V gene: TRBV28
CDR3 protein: CASSHASSPSYEQYF
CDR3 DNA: TGTGCCAGCAGTCATGCTAGTTCGCCGTCCTACGAGCAGTACTTC

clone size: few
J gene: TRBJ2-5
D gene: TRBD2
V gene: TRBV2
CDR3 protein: CASNRAGGPSSTQYF
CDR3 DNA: TGTGCCAGCAATCGAGCGGGAGGTCCCTCGTCGACCCAGTACTTC

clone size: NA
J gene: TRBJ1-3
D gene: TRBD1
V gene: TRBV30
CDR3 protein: CAGQPRGPGNTIYF
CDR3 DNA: TGTGCCGGACAACCCAGGGGGCCCGGAAACACCATATATTTT

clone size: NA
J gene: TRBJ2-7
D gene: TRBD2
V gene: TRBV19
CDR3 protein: CASSTRTSGTSSYEQYF
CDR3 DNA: TGTGCCAGTAGTACTAGGACTAGCGGGACGAGCTCCTACGAGCAGTACTTC

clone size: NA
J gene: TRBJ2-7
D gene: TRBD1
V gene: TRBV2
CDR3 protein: CASRGDSSSYEQYF
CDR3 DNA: TGTGCCAGCAGGGGGGACAGCAGCTCCTACGAGCAGTACTTC

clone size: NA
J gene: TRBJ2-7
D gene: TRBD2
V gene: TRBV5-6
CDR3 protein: CASSRPAGAGEQYF
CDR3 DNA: TGTGCCAGCAGCCGACCAGCGGGAGCAGGCGAGCAGTACTTC

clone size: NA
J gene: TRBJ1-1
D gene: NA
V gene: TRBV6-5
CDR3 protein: CASSYSPRLNTEAFF
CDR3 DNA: TGTGCCAGCAGTTACAGTCCCAGACTGAACACTGAAGCTTTCTTT

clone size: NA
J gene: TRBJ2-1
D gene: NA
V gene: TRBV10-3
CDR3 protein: CAISRRTLEDEQFF
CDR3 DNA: TGTGCCATCAGTCGGAGAACGCTGGAAGATGAGCAGTTCTTC

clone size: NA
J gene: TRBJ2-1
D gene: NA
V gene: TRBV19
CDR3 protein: CASSTPGGVNEQFF
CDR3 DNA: TGTGCCAGTAGTACCCCAGGGGGGGTAAATGAGCAGTTCTTC

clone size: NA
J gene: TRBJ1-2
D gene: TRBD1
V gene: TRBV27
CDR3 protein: CASTPFVGQGFGYTF
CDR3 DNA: TGTGCCAGCACCCCATTTGTGGGACAGGGTTTTGGCTACACCTTC

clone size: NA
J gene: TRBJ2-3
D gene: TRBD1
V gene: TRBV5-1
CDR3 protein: CASSIGQGPSTDTQYF
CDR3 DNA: TGCGCCAGCAGCATCGGACAGGGACCTAGCACAGATACGCAGTATTTT

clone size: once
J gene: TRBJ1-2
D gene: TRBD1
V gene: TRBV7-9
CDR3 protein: CASRSQGSNYGYTF
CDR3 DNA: TGTGCCAGCAGGTCACAGGGGTCTAACTATGGCTACACCTTC

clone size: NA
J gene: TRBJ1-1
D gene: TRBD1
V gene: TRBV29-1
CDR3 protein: CSVDRGYTEAFF
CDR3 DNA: TGCAGCGTTGACAGGGGGTACACTGAAGCTTTCTTT

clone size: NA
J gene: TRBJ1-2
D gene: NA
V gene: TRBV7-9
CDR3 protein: CASSRSRDGYTF
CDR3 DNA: TGTGCCAGCAGCCGCTCCAGGGATGGCTACACCTTC

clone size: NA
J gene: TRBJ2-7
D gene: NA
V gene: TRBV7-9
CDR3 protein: CASSRLDTEAYEQYF
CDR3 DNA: TGTGCCAGCAGCCGACTGGACACAGAGGCCTACGAGCAGTACTTC

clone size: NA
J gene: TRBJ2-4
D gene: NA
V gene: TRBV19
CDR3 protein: CASSTGEGNIQYF
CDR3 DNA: TGTGCCAGTAGTACAGGGGAGGGAAACATTCAGTACTTC

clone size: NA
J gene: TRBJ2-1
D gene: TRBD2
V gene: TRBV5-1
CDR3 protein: CASSLSSGSYNEQFF
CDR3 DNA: TGCGCCAGCAGCCTATCTAGCGGTTCCTACAATGAGCAGTTCTTC

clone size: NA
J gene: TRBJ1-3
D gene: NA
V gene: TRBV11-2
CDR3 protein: CASSLLAISGNTIYF
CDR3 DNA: TGTGCCAGCAGCTTATTGGCAATCTCTGGAAACACCATATATTTT

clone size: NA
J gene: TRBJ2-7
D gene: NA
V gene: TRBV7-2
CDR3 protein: CASSLRDSYYEQYF
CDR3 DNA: TGTGCCAGCAGCTTAAGGGACTCCTACTACGAGCAGTACTTC

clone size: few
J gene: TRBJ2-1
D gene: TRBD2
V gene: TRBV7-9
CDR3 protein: CASGRPGTSGSEQFF
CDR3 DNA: TGTGCCAGCGGCAGACCGGGGACTAGCGGGAGTGAGCAGTTCTTC

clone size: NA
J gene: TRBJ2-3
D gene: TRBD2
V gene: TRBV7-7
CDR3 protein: CASSLASGRGTDTQYF
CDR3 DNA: TGTGCCAGCAGCTTAGCTAGCGGGAGGGGCACAGATACGCAGTATTTT

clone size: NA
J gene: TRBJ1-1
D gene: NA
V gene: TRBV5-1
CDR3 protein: CASRIVNTEAFF
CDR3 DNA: TGCGCCAGCAGAATAGTGAACACTGAAGCTTTCTTT

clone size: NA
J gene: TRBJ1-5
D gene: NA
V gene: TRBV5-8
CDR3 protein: CASSLAQGKPQHF
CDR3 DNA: TGTGCCAGCAGCTTGGCGCAGGGCAAGCCCCAGCATTTT

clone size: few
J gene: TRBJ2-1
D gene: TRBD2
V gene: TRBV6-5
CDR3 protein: CASSYTSAGEGNEQFF
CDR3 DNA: TGTGCCAGCAGTTACACCAGCGCGGGAGAGGGCAATGAGCAGTTCTTC

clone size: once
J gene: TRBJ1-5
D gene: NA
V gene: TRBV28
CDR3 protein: CASSLGAGYNQPQHF
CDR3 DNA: TGTGCCAGCAGTTTAGGGGCGGGGTACAATCAGCCCCAGCATTTT

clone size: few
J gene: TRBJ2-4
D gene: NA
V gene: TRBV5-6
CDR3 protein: CASSVQGAKNIQYF
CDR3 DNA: TGTGCCAGCAGCGTTCAGGGAGCCAAAAACATTCAGTACTTC

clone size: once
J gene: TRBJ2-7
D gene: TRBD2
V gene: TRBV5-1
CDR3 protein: CASSLAIAGVNEQYF
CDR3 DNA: TGCGCCAGCAGCTTGGCCATAGCGGGAGTGAACGAGCAGTACTTC

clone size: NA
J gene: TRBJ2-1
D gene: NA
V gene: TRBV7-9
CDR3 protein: CASSPRAQKRDYNEQFF
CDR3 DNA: TGTGCCAGCAGCCCCCGCGCCCAAAAGAGGGACTACAATGAGCAGTTCTTC

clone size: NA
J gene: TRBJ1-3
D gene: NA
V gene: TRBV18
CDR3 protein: CASSEAAADSGNTIYF
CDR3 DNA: TGTGCCAGCTCCGAGGCGGCGGCAGACTCTGGAAACACCATATATTTT

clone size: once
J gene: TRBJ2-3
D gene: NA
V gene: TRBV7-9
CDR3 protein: CASIEGRGSLDTQYF
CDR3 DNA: TGTGCCAGCATCGAAGGCCGGGGTTCACTAGATACGCAGTATTTT

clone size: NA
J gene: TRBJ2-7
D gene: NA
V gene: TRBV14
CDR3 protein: CASSPTRARSSYEQYF
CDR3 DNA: TGTGCCAGCAGCCCTACTCGGGCACGGAGCTCCTACGAGCAGTACTTC